This is a list of T cell receptor beta chains from one sample in a study of vaccination effects on CD4 cells after COVID-19. Assay used: immunoSEQ multiplex PCR; TCRdb lists only in-frame clones, some missing. The sample comprises around 31,000 clones, approximately 68% of which are singletons, and around 27% rests with the top ten. No antigen has been identified for these receptors. The sample consisted of CD4+ T cells from PBMCs cultured with HCoV-229E spike peptides, taken before COVID-19 vaccination. The source is a human donor who received a COVID-19 vaccine. CDR3s include the opening cysteine and the closing phenylalanine or tryptophan. A D gene is named only where the DNA matches it firmly. Only part of the rows carry a size: once, few, many, or a class if the clone is expanded.

size,D,V,J,DNA,CDR3
.,.,TRBV9,TRBJ1-6,TGTGCCAGCAGCCTCCAGGGTAATTCACCCCTCCACTTT,CASSLQGNSPLHF
.,TRBD1,TRBV5-4,TRBJ1-6,TGTGCCAGCAGCTGGGACAGGGATTCACCCCTCCACTTT,CASSWDRDSPLHF
.,TRBD2,TRBV24-1,TRBJ2-7,TGTGCCACCAGTGACCCGCTCGGGACTAGCGGGGGGCGTCACATGTTCGAGCAGTACTTC,CATSDPLGTSGGRHMFEQYF
few,TRBD1,TRBV6-5,TRBJ1-5,TGTGCCAGCAGCCCCGGGACAGATAGCAATCAGCCCCAGCATTTT,CASSPGTDSNQPQHF
.,TRBD2,TRBV5-1,TRBJ2-3,TGCGCCAGCAGCTTGGGGGTAGCGGGGACCACAGATACGCAGTATTTT,CASSLGVAGTTDTQYF
.,.,TRBV11-2,TRBJ2-7,TGTGCCAGCAGCTTAGAAAGGAGCTACGAGCAGTACTTC,CASSLERSYEQYF
.,TRBD2,TRBV15,TRBJ2-1,TGTGCCACCAGCAGAGATAGGAGCGGGAGGGGCGATGAGCAGTTCTTC,CATSRDRSGRGDEQFF
.,.,TRBV5-8,TRBJ2-7,TGTGCCAGCAGCTTGATGATAGGGGCCCGAGGGAACGAGCAGTACTTC,CASSLMIGARGNEQYF
.,TRBD1,TRBV2,TRBJ1-5,TGTGCCAGCAGTGAACACGGACAGGGGGCGCAGCCCCAGCATTTT,CASSEHGQGAQPQHF
.,.,TRBV28,TRBJ1-2,TGTGCCAGCAGTTTAGACCGGAGAGCTAACTATGGCTACACCTTC,CASSLDRRANYGYTF
.,TRBD1,TRBV2,TRBJ1-4,TGTGCCAGCAGACCAAACAGGGGTGCTAATGAAAAACTGTTTTTT,CASRPNRGANEKLFF
.,.,TRBV12-3/TRBV12-4,TRBJ1-1,TGTGCCAGCAGGCTAGGTGGGAGCACTGAAGCTTTCTTT,CASRLGGSTEAFF
few,TRBD1,TRBV5-1,TRBJ1-4,TGCGCCAGCAGCCCGGGGACAGGGCGGAACAATGAAAAACTGTTTTTT,CASSPGTGRNNEKLFF
once,.,TRBV7-8,TRBJ1-1,TGTGCCAGCAGCTCGGGACTACCCGGGGGTGAAGCTTTCTTT,CASSSGLPGGEAFF
.,TRBD2,TRBV30,TRBJ2-7,TGTGCCTGGATGGGACTAGTTTCTTACGAGCAGTACTTC,CAWMGLVSYEQYF
.,.,TRBV20-1,TRBJ2-1,TGCAGTGCTAGAGATGCAGGGAAGCAGTTCTTC,CSARDAGKQFF
.,TRBD1,TRBV2,TRBJ1-2,TGTGCCAGCAGTGACCTCCGGGACAGGGGGGCCCACGGCTACACCTTC,CASSDLRDRGAHGYTF
few,.,TRBV2,TRBJ1-6,TGTGCCAGCAGTGAACAGTGGGCCCTCCACTTT,CASSEQWALHF
.,.,TRBV5-1,TRBJ1-5,TGCGCCAGCAGCTTGGACGGGTATGGCAATCAGCCCCAGCATTTT,CASSLDGYGNQPQHF
.,.,TRBV7-8,TRBJ1-4,TGTGCCAGCAGCTTAGGGGCGGGAGGGGCTAATGAAAAACTGTTTTTT,CASSLGAGGANEKLFF
.,.,TRBV29-1,TRBJ1-1,TGCAGCGTTTTCAGGGGACGTGAAGCTTTCTTT,CSVFRGREAFF
.,TRBD2,TRBV10-3,TRBJ2-1,TGTGCCATCAGTCCCTCCGTCCCACTAGCGGGGGGAAACAATGAGCAGTTCTTC,CAISPSVPLAGGNNEQFF
.,.,TRBV6-2/TRBV6-3,TRBJ1-2,TGTGCCAGCAGCCGTCCGACAGGCTCAAACTATGGCTACACCTTC,CASSRPTGSNYGYTF
few,.,TRBV5-6,TRBJ1-5,TGTGCCAGCAGCCCGAGGGGGGTAAATCAGCCCCAGCATTTT,CASSPRGVNQPQHF
.,.,TRBV6-5,TRBJ2-7,TGTGCCAGTACCCCGCTTCTCATCCCCTACGAGCAGTACTTC,CASTPLLIPYEQYF
.,.,TRBV9,TRBJ1-3,TGTGCCAGCAGCGCCCAGGGAACTGGAAACACCATATATTTT,CASSAQGTGNTIYF
few,.,TRBV3-1/TRBV3-2,TRBJ1-5,TGTGCCAGCAGCCAAGATAGATATCAGCCCCAGCATTTT,CASSQDRYQPQHF
few,.,TRBV6-4,TRBJ1-1,TGTGCCAGCAGTGAGGGGTCAATGAACACTGAAGCTTTCTTT,CASSEGSMNTEAFF
.,.,TRBV5-1,TRBJ2-7,TGCGCCAGCAGCTTCTGGGGGGACTCCTACGAGCAGTACTTC,CASSFWGDSYEQYF
.,TRBD2,TRBV11-3,TRBJ2-7,TGTGCCAGCAGCCGTGGGGTAGCGGGGGTCCTGTACTTC,CASSRGVAGVLYF
.,TRBD1,TRBV10-3,TRBJ1-3,TGTGCCATCAGTGAGTCGACAGGGGGAAACACCATATATTTT,CAISESTGGNTIYF
.,TRBD1,TRBV3-1/TRBV3-2,TRBJ1-3,TGTGCCAGCAGCCCCGGACAGGGAAGGTCTCTCTCTGGAAACACCATATATTTT,CASSPGQGRSLSGNTIYF
.,.,TRBV10-3,TRBJ2-2,TGTGCCATCAGTGAGGGTCCAGGGACCGGGGAGCTGTTTTTT,CAISEGPGTGELFF
.,.,TRBV1,TRBJ2-3,TGCACCAGCAGCCAACCGGGGGGTTGGGATACGCAGTATTTT,CTSSQPGGWDTQYF
few,TRBD1,TRBV16,TRBJ2-7,TGTGCCAGCAGCCAATCGGGTACAGGGGTCTACGAGCAGTACTTC,CASSQSGTGVYEQYF
.,TRBD1,TRBV28,TRBJ1-1,TGTGCCAGCAGTTTGGCAGGGGGCGAGGACACTGAAGCTTTCTTT,CASSLAGGEDTEAFF
few,TRBD2,TRBV19,TRBJ2-7,TGTGCCAGTAGTCTGGCGGGAGGTCTCGGGGAGCAGTACTTC,CASSLAGGLGEQYF
.,.,TRBV7-2,TRBJ1-1,TGTGCCAGCAGCCAGGACAGTAACACTGAAGCTTTCTTT,CASSQDSNTEAFF
.,.,TRBV3-1/TRBV3-2,TRBJ2-7,TGTGCCAGCAGCCAAGTCAGTTACGAGCAGTACTTC,CASSQVSYEQYF
.,TRBD2,TRBV12-3/TRBV12-4,TRBJ2-5,TGTGCCAGCAGGAGCGGGGGGCAAGAGACCCAGTACTTC,CASRSGGQETQYF
.,.,TRBV4-1,TRBJ1-4,TGCGCCAGCAGCCAAGATAAGACGAGGGAAAAACTGTTTTTT,CASSQDKTREKLFF
once,.,TRBV4-3,TRBJ1-2,TGCGCCAGCAGCGACCAGGTATTTGGACATGGCTACACCTTC,CASSDQVFGHGYTF
.,TRBD1,TRBV5-1,TRBJ2-7,TGCGCCAGCAGCTTAGGGACAGGGGGCTTTTCCTACGAGCAGTACTTC,CASSLGTGGFSYEQYF